The 12 T cell receptor beta chains below come from one sample, sequenced in a study of cytomegalovirus exposure and HLA in healthy donors. Primers: 60 Vbeta forward and 13 Jbeta reverse. Here immunoSEQ multiplex PCR was the method, and the copy in TCRdb shows in-frame clones only, minus some. The sample yields approximately 150,000 clones, more than 70% seen once. Sequenced input: PBMCs. These receptors all stem from a woman aged 40 to 50 in good health and CMV-seronegative.

This clone has more than one count but fewer than ten. The genes are TRBV6-5 and TRBJ1-3; no clear D gene. V dropped 5 bases and J dropped 4 bases, with 15 bases sitting between them. The CDR3 sequence is 15 residues long. Germline values: CDR1 MNHEY, CDR2 SVGAGI. This CDR3 reads CASSASFPRGNTIYF. The CDR3 DNA follows: TGTGCCAGCAGTGCGTCTTTCCCTCGGGGAAACACCATATATTTT.

The rearrangement joins TRBV6-1 to TRBJ2-1; a weak D match, TRBD1 (5 bases). This CDR3 region has 15 residues. Germline values: CDR1 MNHNS, CDR2 SASEGT. V was cut by 5 bases and J by 0 bases, with 11 bases left in between. In DNA, the CDR3 is TGTGCCAGCAGTACCAGACAGAGCTCCTACAATGAGCAGTTCTTC. The encoded protein is CASSTRQSSYNEQFF.

In its sample, this clone was seen once. V usage is TRBV7-9 and J usage is TRBJ1-2; D unclear. The CDR3 spans 15 residues. V was clipped by 4 bases and J by 2 bases, with 14 bases between them. Germline V gives CDR1 SEHNR, CDR2 FQNEAQ (reference sequence). Here the CDR3 reads CASSSSRSLNYGYTF. The CDR3 coding sequence is TGTGCCAGCAGCTCTAGCAGGAGTTTGAACTATGGCTACACCTTC. The whole variable domain, filled in from reference TRBV7-9 and TRBJ1-2, reads DTGVSQNPRHKITKRGQNVTFRCDPISEHNRLYWYRQTLGQGPEFLTYFQNEAQLEKSRLLSDRFSAERPKGSFSTLEIQRTEQGDSAMYLCASSSSRSLNYGYTFGSGTRLTVV.

This clone was found once. The rearrangement uses TRBV11-2 and TRBJ2-1; weak D call: TRBD2 (6 bases). V lost 1 base, J lost 7 bases, and 8 bases lay in between. Germline CDR1 and CDR2: SGHAT and FQNNGV. There are 13 residues in the CDR3. CDR3 nucleotides: TGTGCCAGCAGCTTAGCAGGGAGGAATGAGCAGTTCTTC. Residues: CASSLAGRNEQFF.

DNA of the CDR3: TGTGCCAGCTCACCAGTCGTTAGCGGGGGATCCGTCGAAATGGATACGCAGTATTTT. It is translated as CASSPVVSGGSVEMDTQYF. This chain links TRBV18 with TRBJ2-3; 9 bases map to TRBD2. After removal of 2 bases from V and 6 bases from J, the junction contained 18 bases not matched to a gene. The CDR3 runs 19 residues. Per the germline V gene, CDR1 is KGHSH and CDR2 is LQKENI.

Turning to this clone: The CDR3 does not end in the conserved phenylalanine or tryptophan, so this is likely a read error. This rearrangement joins TRBV6-1 to TRBJ1-2; D is undetermined. V lost 1 base to trimming and J lost 5 bases, with 14 bases between them. The CDR3 consists of 15 residues. CDR1 and CDR2 (germline): MNHNS, SASEGT. The CDR3 bases are TGTGCCAGCAGTGAAGGGCCCTCAGGCTTTTATGGCTACACCCTC. It encodes CASSEGPSGFYGYTL.

The chain is built from TRBV18 and TRBJ2-7; perhaps TRBD2 as D (6 bases). Germline CDR1 reads KGHSH; CDR2 reads LQKENI. V lost 6 bases to trimming and J lost 3 bases, with 21 bases between them. The CDR3 has 16 amino acids. CDR3 nucleotide sequence: TGTGCCAGCTCCCCGATCCCCGGGGGTCCGAGCTACGAGCAGTACTTC. Encoded protein: CASSPIPGGPSYEQYF.

V and J are TRBV28 and TRBJ1-2; D call uncertain. The CDR3 spans 17 residues. V dropped 6 bases and J dropped 5 bases, with 25 bases sitting between them. CDR1 MDHEN and CDR2 SYDVKM come from the germline V gene. The CDR3 spells CASSPWASHGGFYGYTF. The CDR3 DNA is TGTGCCAGCAGCCCCTGGGCCTCACACGGAGGGTTTTATGGCTACACCTTC.

This clone was seen ten or more times. The chain couples TRBV10-3 to TRBJ2-7; 8 bases align to TRBD1. Looked up from germline, CDR1 is ENHRY and CDR2 is SYGVKD. With V trimmed by 7 bases and J by 0 bases, 2 bases remained unmatched. The CDR3 totals 13 residues. In DNA form, the CDR3 reads TGTGCCATCAAGGACAGGGTCTCCTACGAGCAGTACTTC. This codes for CAIKDRVSYEQYF.

J is TRBJ1-6 and V is TRBV6-1, with a possible D match to TRBD1 (6 bases). This CDR3 contains 15 residues. Germline CDR1 MNHNS, CDR2 SASEGT. V was shortened by 2 bases and J by 5 bases, with 10 bases between the two germline ends. CDR3 sequence (DNA): TGTGCCAGCAGTGAAAGTTCAGGGGATAATTCACCCCTCCACTTT. Protein: CASSESSGDNSPLHF.

V is TRBV9 and J is TRBJ2-1; TRBD1 matches at 7 bases. With 0 bases clipped from V and 5 bases from J, the junction kept 5 bases outside the gene matches. This CDR3 has 15 residues. The germline V gene encodes CDR1 SGDLS and CDR2 YYNGEE. CDR3 nucleotide sequence: TGTGCCAGCAGCGTAGCCGGCAGGGGGAACAATGAGCAGTTCTTC. Translated, it gives CASSVAGRGNNEQFF.

The rearrangement uses TRBV5-1 and TRBJ2-1; D not resolved. V was clipped by 4 bases and J by 6 bases, with 20 bases between them. The germline gives CDR1 SGHRS, CDR2 YFSETQ. CDR3 length: 16 amino acids. The CDR3 sequence: CASSPGGLLDSNEQFF. CDR3 in DNA: TGCGCCAGCAGCCCTGGCGGCCTACTCGATTCCAATGAGCAGTTCTTC.